The rows below give T cell receptor beta chains drawn from one sample of a study of regulatory T cells in long-lasting Graves disease. From the multiplex PCR reads, TCRdb called clonotypes with MiXCR, one entry per CDR3 protein. The sample lists a few hundred thousand distinct CDR3 sequences; roughly a quarter were seen once. The sample here was peripheral blood mononuclear cells (PBMCs), taken when the disease was refractory, from a patient treated with antithyroid drugs. The receptors stem from a female donor with Graves disease. Both conserved end residues are part of each CDR3. The D gene is left open where the match is weak. Size tells how often a clone was seen (once, few, many) or the class of an expanded clone, and some rows leave it out.

j_call d_call clone_size v_call cdr3_nt cdr3_aa
TRBJ1-1 NA many TRBV18 TGTGCCAGCTCAACCCGGGACTCTGAAGCTTTCTTT CASSTRDSEAFF
TRBJ2-7 TRBD2 NA TRBV5-1 TGCGCCAGCAGCTTTCCGGGACTAGCGGCCCTAGAGCCCTACGAGCAGTACTTC CASSFPGLAALEPYEQYF
TRBJ1-4 NA NA TRBV4-1 TGCGCCAGCAGCCAGGGGACCGGGCATGAAAAACTGTTTTTT CASSQGTGHEKLFF
TRBJ1-6 NA NA TRBV30 TGTGCCTGGAGAGACTCCAGGGATTCACCCCTCCACTTT CAWRDSRDSPLHF
TRBJ2-2 TRBD1 few TRBV30 TGTGCCTGGAACTCGGGACAGGGAGCCGGGGAGCTGTTTTTT CAWNSGQGAGELFF
TRBJ1-2 NA many TRBV12-3/TRBV12-4 TGTGCCAGCAGACGATGGGACCAGGCGGTGGGCTACACCTTC CASRRWDQAVGYTF
TRBJ2-5 NA few TRBV19 TGTGCCAGTAGTATAGTGAGCGGCGAGACCCAGTACTTC CASSIVSGETQYF
TRBJ2-7 NA NA TRBV6-5 TGTGCCAGCAGTTACGGGGCCGGCGGGGAGCAGTACTTC CASSYGAGGEQYF
TRBJ2-7 TRBD2 NA TRBV20-1 TGCAGTGCACGGACTAGAGACGAGCAGTACTTC CSARTRDEQYF
TRBJ1-1 NA few TRBV27 TGTGCCAGCAGTTCTTTGAGGGAAGCTTTCTTT CASSSLREAFF
TRBJ2-5 TRBD1 few TRBV9 TGTGCCAGCAGCTCCAGACAGGGCGTCCAAGAGACCCAGTACTTC CASSSRQGVQETQYF
TRBJ1-5 NA many TRBV28 TGTGCCAGCAGCAGGGAAAGTAGTCAGCCCCAGCATTTT CASSRESSQPQHF
TRBJ1-6 TRBD1 NA TRBV7-2 TGTGCCAGCAGCACCCGGACAGGAGGAAATTCACCCCTCCACTTT CASSTRTGGNSPLHF
TRBJ2-7 NA few TRBV28 TGTGCCAGCAGTCCGTTTGGGGACGGGCGGACCTACGAGCAGTACTTC CASSPFGDGRTYEQYF
TRBJ2-1 TRBD1 NA TRBV5-6 TGTGCCAGCAGCACGGGACAGGGCTACAATGAGCAGTTCTTC CASSTGQGYNEQFF
TRBJ2-7 NA many TRBV28 TGTGCCAGCAGTCTCGACAGTAAATCCTACGAGCAGTACTTC CASSLDSKSYEQYF